These 30 T cell receptor beta chains were sequenced from one sample in a study of T cell repertoires in cytomegalovirus infection. Via MiXCR, TCRdb re-called the reads, giving one row per CDR3 protein. Among 900,000 to 950,000 distinct CDR3 sequences listed, roughly a third were seen once. The antigens of these receptors remain unknown. Sequencing was performed on cultured CD8+ T cells from PBMCs, taken from culture after CMV antigen stimulation. These receptors all come from a human donor in good health (CMV status not recorded). Some clones in this sample may be carry-over from other donors' samples.

This rearrangement joins TRBV2 to TRBJ2-7; D unresolved. Germline V gene data show CDR1 as SNHLY and CDR2 as FYNNEI. Trimming left V 5 bases short and J 3 bases short, with 17 bases between. The CDR3 is 15 residues long. The CDR3 spells CASSHYTGADYEQYV. CDR3 DNA: TGTGCCAGCAGTCACTACACGGGCGCTGACTACGAGCAGTACGTC.

This clonotype was detected ten times or more. The CDR3 sequence: CASSPVRGNTDTQYF. DNA for the CDR3: TGTGCCAGCAGCCCAGTGCGGGGCAACACAGATACGCAGTATTTT. The chain carries TRBV7-8 and TRBJ2-3; a possible D gene is TRBD2 (6 bases). V was clipped by 5 bases and J by 2 bases, with 14 bases between them. CDR1 SGHVS and CDR2 FQNEAQ come from the germline V gene. The length of the CDR3 is 15 residues.

CDR3 DNA sequence: TGTGCCAGCAGCTCAGGGGGTTGGAAAAATTCACCCCTCCACTTT. Amino acids: CASSSGGWKNSPLHF. The rearrangement joins TRBV27 to TRBJ1-6; 7 bases align to TRBD1. The V segment lost 6 bases and the J segment 7 bases; nucleotides outside the gene matches: 9. This CDR3 is 15 amino acids long. Per germline, CDR1 MNHEY and CDR2 SMNVEV (reference sequence).

The sample holds a few counts of this clonotype. The genes are TRBV10-3 and TRBJ2-1; TRBD2 matches at 12 bases. Germline-derived CDR1 and CDR2 are ENHRY and SYGVKD. The V segment lost 8 bases and the J segment 7 bases; nucleotides outside the gene matches: 12. The CDR3 sequence is 16 residues long. CDR3 region: CAILGGLAGGPNEQFF. CDR3 DNA sequence: TGTGCCATCCTTGGCGGGCTAGCGGGGGGGCCTAATGAGCAGTTCTTC.

V and J are TRBV6-1 and TRBJ2-3, with 9 bases identical to TRBD2. The CDR3 length is 13 residues. Trimming took 0 bases from V and 15 from J; bases not matched to a gene: 7. The V gene's germline CDR1 is MNHNS and CDR2 SASEGT. The CDR3 region has the DNA TGTGCCAGCAGTGAAGCAGGAGGCGGGGGGGCCTATTTT. Protein: CASSEAGGGGAYF.

There are a few counts of this clonotype. The rearrangement joins TRBV19 to TRBJ2-5; D is ambiguous. Germline lookup yields CDR1 LNHDA and CDR2 SQIVND (reference sequence). This CDR3 is built from 14 residues. The germline V and J ends were trimmed by 5 bases and 0 bases, with 10 bases remaining between them. The CDR3: CASSGTANQETQYF. Written as DNA, the CDR3 is TGTGCCAGTAGTGGAACGGCCAACCAAGAGACCCAGTACTTC. The whole variable domain, remainder taken from reference TRBV19 and TRBJ2-5, is DGGITQSPKYLFRKEGQNVTLSCEQNLNHDAMYWYRQDPGQGLRLIYYSQIVNDFQKGDIAEGYSVSREKKESFPLTVTSAQKNPTAFYLCASSGTANQETQYFGPGTRLLVL.

In the case of this clonotype: At one of its ends the junction is not consistent with the germline gene, which may arise from a read error. The J gene is TRBJ1-1, the V gene TRBV7-7; a possible D gene is TRBD1 (5 bases). The CDR3 is made up of 15 amino acids. Germline values: CDR1 SSHAT, CDR2 FNYEAQ (reference sequence). CDR3 loop: CASSLPQARGTEAFF. DNA for the CDR3: TGTGCTAGCAGCTTACCCCAAGCTAGGGGCACTGAAGCTTTCTTT.

There are a few counts of this clonotype. This rearrangement joins TRBV12-3 or TRBV12-4 to TRBJ1-3; TRBD1 matches 8 bases. There are 15 residues in the CDR3. V was clipped by 10 bases and J by 2 bases; unmatched bases: 10. DNA for the CDR3: TGTGCCACCTCACCCAGGGGGCTACCTGGAAACACCATATATTTT. It codes for CATSPRGLPGNTIYF.

This rearrangement joins TRBV4-1 to TRBJ2-2; 7 bases align to TRBD1. The V gene's germline CDR1 is MGHRA and CDR2 YSYEKL. Trimming cost V 4 bases and J 6 bases; bases outside gene matches: 8. This CDR3 is 15 amino acids long. The CDR3: CASSPRNDRAGELFF. The CDR3 DNA follows: TGCGCCAGCAGCCCCCGGAATGACAGGGCCGGGGAGCTGTTTTTT.

The gene calls are TRBV27 and TRBJ2-5; no definite D call. This CDR3 comprises 14 residues. V was shortened by 8 bases and J by 2 bases, with 15 bases between the two germline ends. Germline V gene data show CDR1 as MNHEY and CDR2 as SMNVEV (reference sequence). The CDR3 is CASGLPSPQETQYF. CDR3 nucleotide sequence: TGTGCCAGCGGGTTACCCTCACCGCAAGAGACCCAGTACTTC.

The table lists this clonotype with a few counts. The chain combines TRBV7-8 with TRBJ2-1; D unclear. Germline V gene lookup returns CDR1 SGHVS and CDR2 FQNEAQ. The CDR3 is made up of 17 amino acids. Trimming cost V 5 bases and J 5 bases, with 22 bases left between them. The CDR3 loop reads CASSRFPETSRNNEQFF. The CDR3 DNA sequence: TGTGCCAGCAGCCGTTTCCCCGAGACGTCCCGGAACAATGAGCAGTTCTTC.

At least ten counts were recorded for this clonotype. The chain employs TRBV7-2 and TRBJ2-5, with D uncertain. Germline V gives CDR1 SGHTA, CDR2 FQGNSA. The CDR3 consists of 15 residues. The germline V and J ends were trimmed by 5 bases and 5 bases, with 18 bases remaining between them. The CDR3 coding sequence is TGTGCCAGCAGCCCCATCTGGGTAGCTTGGGAGACCCAGTACTTC. The encoded protein is CASSPIWVAWETQYF. Looking up the rest from reference TRBV7-2 and TRBJ2-5 gives the full variable domain: GAGVSQSPSNKVTEKGKDVELRCDPISGHTALYWYRQSLGQGLEFLIYFQGNSAPDKSGLPSDRFSAERTGGSVSTLTIQRTQQEDSAVYLCASSPIWVAWETQYFGPGTRLLVL.

The rearrangement uses TRBV6-5 and TRBJ2-6; possibly TRBD1 for D (6 bases). The germline V gene encodes CDR1 MNHEY and CDR2 SVGAGI. V was pared by 5 bases and J by 0 bases, with 11 bases between. The CDR3 is made up of 16 amino acids. The CDR3 protein is CASSPGHPSGANVLTF. The CDR3 nucleotides read TGTGCCAGCAGTCCGGGACACCCCTCTGGGGCCAACGTCCTGACTTTC.

This clonotype was counted only a few times. An end of the junction differs from the germline gene, which may be a read error. The CDR3 nucleotides read TGTGCCAGCAGCTTACCACCGGGACCCGCCTTTCCTAAAGAAAAACTGTTTTTT. As protein: CASSLPPGPAFPKEKLFF. The chain is built from TRBV7-9 and TRBJ1-4, with D perhaps matching TRBD1 (5 bases). The CDR3 consists of 18 residues. Germline CDR1 is SEHNR and CDR2 is FQNEAQ (reference sequence).

This rearrangement joins TRBV5-6 to TRBJ2-4; D ambiguous. This CDR3 comprises 15 residues. Trimming took 4 bases from V and 0 from J, leaving 11 bases between them. Germline CDR1 and CDR2: SGHDT and YYEEEE. In DNA, the CDR3 is TGTGCCAGCAGCGACTCAAAAAAAGCCAAAAACATTCAGTACTTC. It translates to CASSDSKKAKNIQYF.

The chain employs TRBV6-2 or TRBV6-3 and TRBJ1-5, with 7 positions matching TRBD1. Germline trimming cut 6 bases from V and 4 bases from J; bases unmatched to any gene: 12. Germline assignment: CDR1 MNHEY and CDR2 SVGEGT. The CDR3 loop spans 16 amino acids. CDR3: CASSPLQQGLNQPQHF. CDR3 nucleotide sequence: TGTGCCAGCAGCCCTCTTCAACAGGGGCTTAATCAGCCCCAGCATTTT.

In its sample, this clonotype was seen a few times. CDR3 coding DNA: TGTGCCAGCTCATCCAGACCGGGACAGGTCATGCGGACTGAAGCTTTCTTT. Protein product: CASSSRPGQVMRTEAFF. The gene calls are TRBV18 and TRBJ1-1; 8 nucleotides match TRBD1. CDR1 KGHSH and CDR2 LQKENI come from the germline V gene. After removal of 5 bases from V and 5 bases from J, the junction contained 16 bases not matched to a gene. The CDR3 totals 17 residues.

This clonotype was seen ten or more times. The rearrangement joins TRBV7-8 to TRBJ2-1; TRBD2 aligns across 14 bases. J lost 5 bases, V lost 5 bases, and 5 bases had no gene match. Germline V gene lookup returns CDR1 SGHVS and CDR2 FQNEAQ. This CDR3 contains 16 residues. CDR3 sequence (DNA): TGTGCCAGCAGCAGAAGACTAGCGGGGGGGGACAATGAGCAGTTCTTC. Protein sequence: CASSRRLAGGDNEQFF.

The rearrangement links TRBV24-1 to TRBJ1-1; D is undetermined. V was cut by 2 bases and J by 10 bases, with 16 bases left in between. The CDR3 length is 14 residues. Germline V gene sequence: CDR1 KGHDR, CDR2 SFDVKD. The CDR3 nucleotides read TGTGCCACCAGTGATTATACCGACGAGAGAGGAGCTTTCTTT. This gives the protein CATSDYTDERGAFF.

Remarks on this clonotype: This could be a read error, since a much larger clone is one nucleotide away. The chain carries TRBV7-9 and TRBJ2-3; 9 positions match TRBD2. The CDR3 has 17 residues. Germline V gene data show CDR1 as SEHNR and CDR2 as FQNEAQ (reference sequence). CDR3 region: CVSSPRAGGLSTDTQYF. DNA of the CDR3: TGTGTCAGCAGCCCCCGAGCGGGGGGCCTCAGCACAGATACGCAGTATTTT.

This clonotype was detected a few times. The chain uses TRBV5-6 and TRBJ2-7; D remains unclear. V lost 4 bases to trimming and J lost 1 base, with 9 bases between them. The CDR3 runs to 13 residues. Per the germline V gene, CDR1 is SGHDT and CDR2 is YYEEEE. CDR3 nucleotides: TGTGCCAGCAGCCTGACGGTGTCCTACGAGCAGTACGTC. Protein: CASSLTVSYEQYV.

This chain links TRBV6-1 with TRBJ2-7; D not resolved. This CDR3 region has 13 residues. Germline CDR1 reads MNHNS; CDR2 reads SASEGT. The ends were cut back, 1 base at V and 4 bases at J, with 8 bases in the middle. This CDR3 reads CASSEGRAYEQYF. CDR3 sequence (DNA): TGTGCCAGCAGTGAAGGTCGGGCATACGAGCAGTACTTC.

This clonotype has only a few counts. This chain connects TRBV7-6 to TRBJ2-2; TRBD2 matches at 7 bases. Trimming cost V 7 bases and J 0 bases; bases outside gene matches: 5. Germline values: CDR1 SGHVS, CDR2 FNYEAQ. This CDR3 region has 15 residues. The CDR3 is CASTGGPSNTGELFF. CDR3 DNA: TGTGCCAGCACGGGGGGACCATCGAACACCGGGGAGCTGTTTTTT.

The chain links TRBV7-2 to TRBJ2-1; 8 positions match TRBD2. There are 15 residues in the CDR3. V shed 5 bases and J 5 bases; nucleotides not matched to a gene: 8. From germline, CDR1 is SGHTA and CDR2 FQGNSA. Written as DNA, the CDR3 is TGTGCCAGCAGCCCCCGGGGGGGCCTCGACAATGAGCAGTTCTTC. This sequence encodes CASSPRGGLDNEQFF.

There are a few counts of this clonotype. This chain uses TRBV24-1 with TRBJ2-5; either TRBD1 or TRBD2 may fit D (6 bases each). Germline V CDR1 and CDR2: KGHDR, SFDVKD. The V end lost 3 bases, the J end lost 5 bases, and 15 bases lay between the germline ends. This CDR3 region has 15 residues. CDR3 residues: CATSDPTTGRETQYF. The CDR3 DNA sequence: TGTGCCACCAGTGATCCCACTACAGGGAGGGAGACCCAGTACTTC.

The chain employs TRBV27 and TRBJ1-1, with a possible D match to TRBD1 (6 bases). Germline CDR1 is MNHEY and CDR2 is SMNVEV (reference sequence). V lost 5 bases and J lost 1, with 17 bases in between. This CDR3 is built from 16 residues. This CDR3 is CASSDQGPSWNTEAFF. CDR3 coding DNA: TGTGCCAGCAGTGACCAGGGGCCAAGCTGGAACACTGAAGCTTTCTTT.

This clonotype has just a few counts. This sequence joins TRBV10-3 and TRBJ2-1, with no clear D. V shed 0 bases and J shed 12 bases, with 9 bases lying between them. The CDR3 extends over 12 amino acids. In germline, CDR1 is ENHRY, CDR2 SYGVKD. The CDR3 sequence is CAISESSEGQFF. The CDR3 DNA reads TGTGCCATCAGTGAGTCAAGCGAAGGGCAGTTCTTC.

This clonotype was observed at least ten times. This chain connects TRBV7-6 to TRBJ2-5; D remains unclear. V was shortened by 4 bases and J by 0 bases, with 6 bases between the two germline ends. The CDR3 covers 13 residues. Germline loops: CDR1 SGHVS, CDR2 FNYEAQ. CDR3 bases: TGTGCCAGCAGCTCCGAGTACCAAGAGACCCAGTACTTC. This codes for CASSSEYQETQYF.

This sequence joins TRBV6-6 and TRBJ1-1, with 8 bases fitting TRBD1. The CDR3 covers 15 residues. Germline assignment: CDR1 MNHNY and CDR2 SVGAGI (reference sequence). V trimming: 4 bases; J trimming: 0 bases; junction bases outside the gene matches: 4. This CDR3 is CASSWTGQMNTEAFF. The CDR3 coding sequence is TGTGCCAGCAGTTGGACAGGGCAAATGAACACTGAAGCTTTCTTT.

The rearrangement links TRBV27 to TRBJ1-5; TRBD1 matches at 7 bases. Germline values: CDR1 MNHEY, CDR2 SMNVEV (reference sequence). The CDR3 runs to 18 residues. Trimming took 1 base from V and 5 from J; bases not matched to a gene: 14. The CDR3 loop is CASSLYASNTGVHQPQHF. CDR3 DNA sequence: TGTGCCAGCAGTTTATACGCATCAAACACAGGGGTACATCAGCCCCAGCATTTT.